This TCR beta chain was captured in a study of immune characterization of retroperitoneal liposarcoma. This clonotype was counted a single time. TCRdb fed the PCR reads into MiXCR, producing one record per CDR3 protein. The table records about 10,000 distinct CDR3 sequences, approximately 46% of them present only once. V shed 6 bases, J shed 6 bases, and the junction held 8 bases outside the gene matches. CDR1 is MNHEY and CDR2 is SVGEGT in the germline V gene. This CDR3 region has 15 residues. V usage is TRBV6-2 or TRBV6-3 and J usage is TRBJ1-2; 12 positions agree with TRBD1. The source of this sequence is a female donor with retroperitoneal liposarcoma. Material for sequencing was tumor tissue. The CDR3 nucleotides are TGTGCCAGCAGCGAAGCCGGGACAGGGGGCAATGGCTACACCTTC. Protein sequence: CASSEAGTGGNGYTF.